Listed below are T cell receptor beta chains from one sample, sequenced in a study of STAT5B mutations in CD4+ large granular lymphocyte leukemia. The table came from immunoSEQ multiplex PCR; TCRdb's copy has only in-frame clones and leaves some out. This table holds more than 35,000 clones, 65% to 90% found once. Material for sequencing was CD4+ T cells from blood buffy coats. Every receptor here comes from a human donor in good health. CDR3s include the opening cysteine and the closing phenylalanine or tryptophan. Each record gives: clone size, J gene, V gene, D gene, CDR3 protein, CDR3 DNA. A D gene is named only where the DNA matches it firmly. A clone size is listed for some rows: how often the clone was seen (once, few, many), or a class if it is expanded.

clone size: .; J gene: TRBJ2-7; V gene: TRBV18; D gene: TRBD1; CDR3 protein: CASSINRGLRSYEQYF; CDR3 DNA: TGTGCCAGCTCGATAAACAGGGGCCTCCGCTCCTACGAGCAGTACTTC
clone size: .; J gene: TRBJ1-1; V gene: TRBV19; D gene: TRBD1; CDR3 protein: CASRAGTGGNTEAFF; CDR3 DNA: TGTGCCAGTAGGGCTGGGACAGGAGGGAACACTGAAGCTTTCTTT
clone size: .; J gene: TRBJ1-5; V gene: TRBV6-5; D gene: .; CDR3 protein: CASSLGGGNQPQHF; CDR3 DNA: TGTGCCAGCAGCTTGGGTGGGGGCAATCAGCCCCAGCATTTT
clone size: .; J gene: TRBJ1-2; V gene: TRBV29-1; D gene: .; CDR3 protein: CSAGGAAYGYTF; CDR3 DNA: TGCAGCGCGGGGGGCGCTGCCTATGGCTACACCTTC
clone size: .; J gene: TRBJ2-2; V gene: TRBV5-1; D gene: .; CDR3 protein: CASSLGGVGELFF; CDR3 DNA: TGCGCCAGCAGCCTCGGCGGCGTGGGGGAGCTGTTTTTT
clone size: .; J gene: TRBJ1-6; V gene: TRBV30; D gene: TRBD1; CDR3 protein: CACLLGTGVNSPLHF; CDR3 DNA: TGTGCCTGTCTACTCGGGACAGGGGTTAATTCACCCCTCCACTTT
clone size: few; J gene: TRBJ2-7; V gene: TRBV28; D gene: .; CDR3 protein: CASSPPDGLYEQYF; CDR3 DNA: TGTGCCAGCAGCCCGCCGGACGGATTATACGAGCAGTACTTC
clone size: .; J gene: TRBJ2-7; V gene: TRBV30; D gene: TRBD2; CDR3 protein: CAWRDRKRGTTYEQYF; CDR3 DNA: TGTGCCTGGAGGGATAGAAAGCGGGGGACTACCTACGAGCAGTACTTC
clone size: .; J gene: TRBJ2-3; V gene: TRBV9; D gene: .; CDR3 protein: CASSVVQGTNTQYF; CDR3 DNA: TGTGCCAGCAGCGTCGTTCAGGGGACGAATACGCAGTATTTT
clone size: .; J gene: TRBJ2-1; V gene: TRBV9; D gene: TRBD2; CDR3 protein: CASSVAGAGLAGSYNEQFF; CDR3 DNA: TGTGCCAGCAGCGTAGCGGGGGCGGGGCTAGCGGGCTCCTACAATGAGCAGTTCTTC
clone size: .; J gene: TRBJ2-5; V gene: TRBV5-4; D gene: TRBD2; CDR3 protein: CASSLAGISGRASETQYF; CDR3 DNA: TGTGCCAGCAGCTTGGCCGGCATTAGCGGGAGGGCCAGCGAGACCCAGTACTTC
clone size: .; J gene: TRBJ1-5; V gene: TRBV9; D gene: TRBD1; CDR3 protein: CASSPTGDSNQPQHF; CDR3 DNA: TGTGCCAGCAGCCCGACAGGGGATAGCAATCAGCCCCAGCATTTT
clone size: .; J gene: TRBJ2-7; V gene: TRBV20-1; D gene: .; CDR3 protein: CSAPQGYEQYF; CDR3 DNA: TGCAGTGCCCCCCAGGGCTACGAGCAGTACTTC
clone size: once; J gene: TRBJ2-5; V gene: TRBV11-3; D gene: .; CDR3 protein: CASSPVGETQYF; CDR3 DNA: TGTGCCAGCAGCCCGGTAGGGGAGACCCAGTACTTC
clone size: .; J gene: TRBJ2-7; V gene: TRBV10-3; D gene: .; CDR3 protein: CAINSGTVSYEQYF; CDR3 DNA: TGTGCCATCAATAGCGGGACAGTATCCTACGAGCAGTACTTC
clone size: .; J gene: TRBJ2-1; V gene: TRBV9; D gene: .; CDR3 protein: CASSELQGFNEQFF; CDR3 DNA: TGTGCCAGCAGCGAACTACAGGGTTTTAATGAGCAGTTCTTC
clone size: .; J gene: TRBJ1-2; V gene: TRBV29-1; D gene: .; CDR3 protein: CSVEVPTRFGYTF; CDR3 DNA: TGCAGCGTTGAAGTACCGACGAGGTTTGGCTACACCTTC
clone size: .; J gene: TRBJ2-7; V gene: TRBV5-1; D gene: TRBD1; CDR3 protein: CASSTGTEISYEQYF; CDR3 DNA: TGCGCCAGCAGCACCGGGACAGAAATCTCCTACGAGCAGTACTTC
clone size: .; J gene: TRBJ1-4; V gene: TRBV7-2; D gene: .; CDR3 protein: CASSLGVTTNEKLFF; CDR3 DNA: TGTGCCAGCAGCTTAGGGGTTACAACTAATGAAAAACTGTTTTTT
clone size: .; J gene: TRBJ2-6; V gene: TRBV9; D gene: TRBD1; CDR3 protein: CASSGAGTDGSSGANVLTF; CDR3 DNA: TGTGCCAGCAGCGGCGCCGGGACAGATGGGAGCTCTGGGGCCAACGTCCTGACTTTC
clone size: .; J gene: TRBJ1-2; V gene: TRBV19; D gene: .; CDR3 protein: CASSVDSNYGYTF; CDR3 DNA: TGTGCCAGTAGTGTCGACAGCAACTATGGCTACACCTTC
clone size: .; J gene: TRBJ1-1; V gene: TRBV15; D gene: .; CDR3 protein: CATSRDPGGTEAFF; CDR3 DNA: TGTGCCACCAGCAGAGATCCGGGAGGGACTGAAGCTTTCTTT
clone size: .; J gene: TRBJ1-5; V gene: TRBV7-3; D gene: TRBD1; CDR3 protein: CASSLIGQGALGNQPQHF; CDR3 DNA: TGTGCCAGCAGCTTAATTGGACAGGGGGCTTTGGGCAATCAGCCCCAGCATTTT
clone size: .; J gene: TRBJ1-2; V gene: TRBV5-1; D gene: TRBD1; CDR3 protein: CASSLAAWGQGYTF; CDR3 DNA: TGCGCCAGCAGCTTGGCGGCCTGGGGACAGGGCTACACCTTC
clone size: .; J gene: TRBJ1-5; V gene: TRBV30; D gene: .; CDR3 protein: CAWSRGQISNQPQHF; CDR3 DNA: TGTGCCTGGAGTCGAGGACAGATTAGCAATCAGCCCCAGCATTTT
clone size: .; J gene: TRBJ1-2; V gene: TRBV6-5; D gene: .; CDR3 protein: CASSYPPYGYTF; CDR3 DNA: TGTGCCAGCAGTTACCCCCCGTATGGCTACACCTTC
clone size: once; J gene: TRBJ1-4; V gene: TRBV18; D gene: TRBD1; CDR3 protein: CASSPADREKLFF; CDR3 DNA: TGTGCCAGCTCGCCCGCGGACAGGGAAAAACTGTTTTTT
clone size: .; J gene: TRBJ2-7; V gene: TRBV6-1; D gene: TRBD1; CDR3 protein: CATRHGQGYYEQYF; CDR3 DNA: TGTGCCACCCGGCACGGACAGGGGTACTACGAGCAGTACTTC
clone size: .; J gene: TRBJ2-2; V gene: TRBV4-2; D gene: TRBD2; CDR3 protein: CASSQDMLAGGELFF; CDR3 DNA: TGTGCCAGCAGCCAAGACATGCTAGCGGGAGGGGAGCTGTTTTTT
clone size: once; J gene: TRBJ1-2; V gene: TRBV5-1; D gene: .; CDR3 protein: CASSPSQITGSYGYTF; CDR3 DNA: TGCGCCAGCAGCCCTAGCCAAATTACAGGGAGCTATGGCTACACCTTC
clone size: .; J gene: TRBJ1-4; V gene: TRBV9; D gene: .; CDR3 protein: CASSGTATNEKLFF; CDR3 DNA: TGTGCCAGCAGCGGGACAGCAACTAATGAAAAACTGTTTTTT
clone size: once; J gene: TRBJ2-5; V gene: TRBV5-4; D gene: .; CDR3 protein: CASSLGQLYQETQYF; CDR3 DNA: TGTGCCAGCAGCTTGGGACAGCTGTACCAAGAGACCCAGTACTTC
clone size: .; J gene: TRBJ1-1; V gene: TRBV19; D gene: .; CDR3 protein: CASSIRGAEAFF; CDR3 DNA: TGTGCCAGTAGTATTAGGGGGGCTGAAGCTTTCTTT
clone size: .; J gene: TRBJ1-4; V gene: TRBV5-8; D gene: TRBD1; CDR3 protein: CASSLGTAHEKLFF; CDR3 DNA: TGTGCCAGCAGCCTCGGGACAGCTCATGAAAAACTGTTTTTT
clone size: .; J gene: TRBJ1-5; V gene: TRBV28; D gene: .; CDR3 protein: CASSFIQTNSNQPQHF; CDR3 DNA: TGTGCCAGCAGTTTTATCCAGACGAATAGCAATCAGCCCCAGCATTTT
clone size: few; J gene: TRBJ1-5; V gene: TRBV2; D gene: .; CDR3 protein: CASSALGAGNQPQHF; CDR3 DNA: TGTGCCAGCAGTGCCTTGGGGGCGGGCAATCAGCCCCAGCATTTT
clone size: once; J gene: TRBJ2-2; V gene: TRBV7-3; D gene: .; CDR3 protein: CASSFVPGTNTGELFF; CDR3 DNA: TGTGCCAGCAGCTTTGTACCGGGAACGAACACCGGGGAGCTGTTTTTT
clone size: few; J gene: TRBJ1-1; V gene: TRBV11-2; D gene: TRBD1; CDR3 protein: CASSRQGDTEAFF; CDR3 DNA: TGTGCCAGCAGTCGACAGGGGGACACTGAAGCTTTCTTT
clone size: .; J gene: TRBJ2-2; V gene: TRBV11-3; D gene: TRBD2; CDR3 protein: CAIREGDRTGELFF; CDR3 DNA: TGTGCCATCCGGGAGGGGGATCGCACCGGGGAGCTGTTTTTT
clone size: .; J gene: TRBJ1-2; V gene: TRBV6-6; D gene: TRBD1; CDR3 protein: CASSDDRAPYGYTF; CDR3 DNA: TGTGCCAGCAGCGACGACAGGGCCCCCTATGGCTACACCTTC
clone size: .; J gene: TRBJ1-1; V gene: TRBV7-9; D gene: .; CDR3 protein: CASSLPFQDNTEAFF; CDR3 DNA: TGTGCCAGCAGCTTACCCTTTCAGGACAACACTGAAGCTTTCTTT
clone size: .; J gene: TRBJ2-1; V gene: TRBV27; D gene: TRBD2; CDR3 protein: CASSLKTSGGYSYNEQFF; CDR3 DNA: TGTGCCAGCAGTTTAAAGACTAGCGGGGGGTATTCCTACAATGAGCAGTTCTTC
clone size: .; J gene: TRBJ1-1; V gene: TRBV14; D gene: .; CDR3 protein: CASSPFWNTEAFF; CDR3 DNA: TGTGCCAGCAGCCCTTTCTGGAACACTGAAGCTTTCTTT
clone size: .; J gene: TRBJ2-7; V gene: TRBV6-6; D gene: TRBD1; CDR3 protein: CASNRQGFAYEQYF; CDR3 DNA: TGTGCCAGCAATCGACAGGGGTTCGCCTACGAGCAGTACTTC
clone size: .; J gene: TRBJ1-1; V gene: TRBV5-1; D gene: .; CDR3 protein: CASSLGARHPNTEAFF; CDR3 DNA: TGCGCCAGCAGCTTGGGGGCCAGGCACCCGAACACTGAAGCTTTCTTT
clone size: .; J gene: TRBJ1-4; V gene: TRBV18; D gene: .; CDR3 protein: CASSPGPKVTNEKLFF; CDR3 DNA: TGTGCCAGCTCACCAGGTCCCAAGGTCACTAATGAAAAACTGTTTTTT
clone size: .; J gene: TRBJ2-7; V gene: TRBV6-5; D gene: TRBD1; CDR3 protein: CASSYSMTGGWEQYF; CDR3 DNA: TGTGCCAGCAGTTACTCCATGACAGGGGGCTGGGAGCAGTACTTC
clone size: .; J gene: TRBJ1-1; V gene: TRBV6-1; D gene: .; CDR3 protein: CASSAYTEAFF; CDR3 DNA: TGTGCCAGCAGTGCCTACACTGAAGCTTTCTTT
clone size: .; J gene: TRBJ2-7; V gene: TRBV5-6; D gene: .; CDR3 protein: CASSLDPGDGREQYF; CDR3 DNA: TGTGCCAGCAGCCTCGATCCGGGGGACGGGCGGGAGCAGTACTTC
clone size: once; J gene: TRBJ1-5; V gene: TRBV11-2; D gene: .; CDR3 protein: CASSLVQFQPQHF; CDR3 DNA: TGTGCCAGCAGCTTAGTTCAGTTTCAGCCCCAGCATTTT
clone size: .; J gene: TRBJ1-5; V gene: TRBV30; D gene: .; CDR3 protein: CAWSGGINQPQHF; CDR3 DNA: TGTGCCTGGAGTGGGGGAATCAATCAGCCCCAGCATTTT
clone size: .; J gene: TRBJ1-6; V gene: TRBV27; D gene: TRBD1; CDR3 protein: CASSLAGQRLHF; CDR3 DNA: TGTGCCAGCAGTTTAGCGGGACAGCGACTCCACTTT
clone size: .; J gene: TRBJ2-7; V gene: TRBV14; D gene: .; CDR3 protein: CASSRGQFREQYF; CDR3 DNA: TGTGCCAGCAGCCGAGGACAGTTCAGGGAGCAGTACTTC
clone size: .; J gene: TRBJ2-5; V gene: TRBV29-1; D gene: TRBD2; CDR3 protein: CSVERTSGRGGETQYF; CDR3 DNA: TGCAGCGTTGAACGGACTAGCGGGAGAGGGGGAGAGACCCAGTACTTC
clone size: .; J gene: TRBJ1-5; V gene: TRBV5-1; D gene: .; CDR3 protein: CASSSAQGRPQHF; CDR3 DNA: TGCGCCAGCAGCTCAGCTCAGGGTCGGCCCCAGCATTTT
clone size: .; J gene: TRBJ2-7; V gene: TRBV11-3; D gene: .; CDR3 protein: CASTAGGGYEQYF; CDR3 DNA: TGTGCCAGCACCGCCGGGGGAGGCTACGAGCAGTACTTC
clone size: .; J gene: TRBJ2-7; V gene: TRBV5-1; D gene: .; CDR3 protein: CASSLNSYEQYF; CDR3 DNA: TGCGCCAGCAGCTTGAACTCCTACGAGCAGTACTTC
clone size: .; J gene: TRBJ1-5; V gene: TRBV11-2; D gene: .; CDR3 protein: CASSFEGDQPQHF; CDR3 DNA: TGTGCCAGCAGCTTCGAGGGCGATCAGCCCCAGCATTTT
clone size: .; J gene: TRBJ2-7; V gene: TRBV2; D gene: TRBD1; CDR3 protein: CASSEDRTYEQYF; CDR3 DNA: TGTGCCAGCAGTGAGGACAGGACCTACGAGCAGTATTTC
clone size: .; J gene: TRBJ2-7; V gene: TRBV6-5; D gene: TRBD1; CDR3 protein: CASGLGTGAYEQYF; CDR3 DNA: TGTGCCAGCGGACTTGGGACAGGGGCCTACGAGCAGTACTTC